A selection of T cell receptor beta chains follows, all from one sample in a study of cytotoxic CD8 clonotypes in ibrutinib-treated CLL. TCRdb keeps only in-frame clones here, not all; method: immunoSEQ multiplex PCR. The data show 150,000 to 250,000 clones, approximately 68% seen once. The input for sequencing was PBMCs, taken after 24 months of ibrutinib treatment. The receptors come from a human donor with chronic lymphocytic leukemia. Both conserved end residues are part of each CDR3. D genes are given only for firm matches. Some rows have no size entry. The others give once, few or many, or a class for an expanded clone.

D gene | J gene | V gene | clone size | CDR3 DNA | CDR3 protein
TRBD1 | TRBJ1-5 | TRBV4-2 | - | TGTGCCAGCAGCCAAATCGACACAGGGGACCGGAATCAGCCCCAGCATTTT | CASSQIDTGDRNQPQHF
- | TRBJ2-1 | TRBV4-2 | - | TGTGCCAGCAGCCAATCGGCTAACTCCTACAATGAGCAGTTCTTC | CASSQSANSYNEQFF
- | TRBJ1-3 | TRBV7-8 | - | TGTGCCAGCAGCCCCTTCCTCTCTGGAAACACCATATATTTT | CASSPFLSGNTIYF
- | TRBJ2-7 | TRBV7-2 | - | TGTGCCAGCAGCAGACCCCCCGGGACCACCTACGAGCAGTACTTC | CASSRPPGTTYEQYF
- | TRBJ2-2 | TRBV11-3 | - | TGTGCCAGCAGCTTCGGCACTGGGAGAGGGGCCGGGGAGCTGTTTTTT | CASSFGTGRGAGELFF
- | TRBJ2-2 | TRBV2 | - | TGTGCCAGGAGGGTGGAGAACACCGGGGAGCTGTTTTTT | CARRVENTGELFF
- | TRBJ2-5 | TRBV2 | - | TGTGCCAGCAGGGGACAGACCCAGTACTTC | CASRGQTQYF
- | TRBJ2-2 | TRBV6-5 | - | TGTGCCAGCAGTTACTCAGTTGAAAGGGAGCTGTTTTTT | CASSYSVERELFF
TRBD1 | TRBJ1-5 | TRBV6-5 | few | TGTGCCAGCAGCCCTTGGACAGGGGGCAATCAGCCCCAGCATTTT | CASSPWTGGNQPQHF
- | TRBJ2-3 | TRBV18 | - | TGTGCCAGCTCGACCAGGAGACCCAGCACAGATACGCAGTATTTT | CASSTRRPSTDTQYF
TRBD1 | TRBJ1-5 | TRBV27 | few | TGTGCCAGCAGTCCCGATCATGACAGGGATCAGCCCCAGCATTTT | CASSPDHDRDQPQHF
- | TRBJ2-7 | TRBV2 | few | TGTGCCAGCAGTGATTGGGACGAGGCCTACGAGCAGTACTTC | CASSDWDEAYEQYF
TRBD1 | TRBJ2-7 | TRBV7-3 | few | TGTGCCAGCAGCTCAAAGACAGGGGCGTACGAGCAGTACTTC | CASSSKTGAYEQYF
- | TRBJ2-7 | TRBV11-2 | - | TGTGCCAGCAGCTTAGATCCCCTGACAGTCGAGCAGTACTTC | CASSLDPLTVEQYF
TRBD1 | TRBJ2-2 | TRBV7-2 | - | TGTGCCAGCAGCAGACAGGGTGGCGGGGAGCTGTTTTTT | CASSRQGGGELFF
- | TRBJ1-1 | TRBV9 | - | TGTGCCAGCAGCGTTTACTCGAGAGGCCAAGATGGGGCTTTCTTT | CASSVYSRGQDGAFF
- | TRBJ2-7 | TRBV7-8 | - | TGTGCCAGCAGCTTAGGAACCCTCCGGGGGTACGAGCAGTACTTC | CASSLGTLRGYEQYF
- | TRBJ1-2 | TRBV28 | few | TGTGCCAGCAGTTTAGCTCAGTACGGCTACACCTTC | CASSLAQYGYTF
TRBD2 | TRBJ2-1 | TRBV4-3 | - | TGCGCCAGCAGCCAAGAATCTAGCGGGAGCTACAATGAGCAGTTCTTC | CASSQESSGSYNEQFF
- | TRBJ2-5 | TRBV6-1 | - | TGTGCCAGCAGTGAAGAAGTTCTCGCCCAAGAGACCCAGTACTTC | CASSEEVLAQETQYF
- | TRBJ1-4 | TRBV6-5 | once | TGTGCCAGCAGTTACTCGATCGTGTCTAATGAAAAACTGTTTTTT | CASSYSIVSNEKLFF
- | TRBJ1-5 | TRBV13 | - | TGTGCCAGCAGCTTAGACTCTAGCAATCAGCCCCAGCATTTT | CASSLDSSNQPQHF
- | TRBJ1-2 | TRBV15 | - | TGTGCCACCAGCGGATCGACGGCGGAGGGCTACACCTTC | CATSGSTAEGYTF
TRBD2 | TRBJ2-7 | TRBV6-6 | - | TGTGCCATAAGAGCGGGAGACGGGTACGAGCAGTACTTC | CAIRAGDGYEQYF
- | TRBJ1-1 | TRBV4-1 | - | TGCGCCAGCAGCCCGAGGGGGATTGGTGAAGCTTTCTTT | CASSPRGIGEAFF
- | TRBJ2-1 | TRBV4-3 | - | TGCGCCAGCAGCCCGAATCTGCGAGGCAATGAGCAGTTCTTC | CASSPNLRGNEQFF
TRBD1 | TRBJ2-7 | TRBV11-2 | - | TGTGCCAGCAGTCAACAGGGGTTGTACGAGCAGTACTTC | CASSQQGLYEQYF
TRBD2 | TRBJ2-2 | TRBV6-4 | - | TGTGCCAGCAGTGACTCCAGGCTAGCGGGCACCGGGGAGCTGTTTTTT | CASSDSRLAGTGELFF
TRBD1 | TRBJ1-2 | TRBV28 | - | TGTGCCAGCAGTAAGGACAGGGGGCGCTTTTTTGGCTACACCTTC | CASSKDRGRFFGYTF
TRBD1 | TRBJ1-2 | TRBV7-9 | - | TGTGCCAGCAGCCCGTCCGGGACAGGGGTTTGGACTAACTATGGCTACACCTTC | CASSPSGTGVWTNYGYTF
- | TRBJ2-3 | TRBV9 | - | TGTGCCAGCAGCCCGAGCTCCTACACAGATACGCAGTATTTT | CASSPSSYTDTQYF
TRBD2 | TRBJ2-1 | TRBV2 | - | TGTGCCAGCAGGGGACTAGCGGGTTACAATGAGCAGTTCTTC | CASRGLAGYNEQFF
TRBD2 | TRBJ2-5 | TRBV27 | - | TGTGCCAGCTCTCTTAGTAGCGGGGGGACCCAGTACTTC | CASSLSSGGTQYF
- | TRBJ2-1 | TRBV27 | - | TGTGCCAGCAGTGAAGGGGGCAATGAGCAGTTCTTC | CASSEGGNEQFF
- | TRBJ2-3 | TRBV7-9 | - | TGTGCCAGCAGCCCTACTAAGGGAGGCGCAGATACGCAGTATTTT | CASSPTKGGADTQYF
- | TRBJ2-7 | TRBV29-1 | - | TGCAGCGTGTTACTTGGGGCTTCCTACGAGCAGTACTTC | CSVLLGASYEQYF
- | TRBJ2-1 | TRBV5-6 | - | TGTGCCAGCAGCTGGCCTGGGGGGAGAACGTTTAATGAGCAGTTCTTC | CASSWPGGRTFNEQFF
- | TRBJ1-1 | TRBV29-1 | - | TGCAGCGTTGAAGTTGCCTTGAACACTGAAGCTTTCTTT | CSVEVALNTEAFF
- | TRBJ2-1 | TRBV6-6 | - | TGTGCCAGCAGTTACTCAATCGGGCTAGGTCCGTTCTTC | CASSYSIGLGPFF
- | TRBJ2-1 | TRBV5-1 | - | TGCGCCAGCAGCTTGGGTATCGGGAGCTCCTACAATGAGCAGTTCTTC | CASSLGIGSSYNEQFF